This entry is about one T cell receptor (beta chain). The antigen remains undetermined. The entry originates in a study of cytomegalovirus exposure and HLA in healthy donors. Study-level results: The authors later found most CMV-associated TCR beta chains appeared HLA-restricted. The study listed 150 to 200 cytomegalovirus-associated TCR beta chains. Accurate prediction of HLA-A and HLA-B alleles (for most subjects) was reportedly achieved from TCR beta sequences.

There are 14 residues in the CDR3. Germline CDR1 and CDR2: SNHLY and FYNNEI. V lost 5 bases and J lost 10; bases outside the gene matches: 8. The study ran its PCR with 60 Vbeta and 13 Jbeta primers. Using immunoSEQ multiplex PCR, the repertoire was profiled, and TCRdb retains in-frame clones only, with some absent. The sample holds fewer than 95,000 clones; less than 80% are singletons and the top ten take roughly 21%. The sequenced sample was PBMCs. This chain links TRBV2 with TRBJ1-6; 7 bases match TRBD1. This clonotype originated in a woman aged 45 to 65 in good health and CMV-seropositive. Here the CDR3 DNA reads TGTGCCAGCAGTAGCCTAACAGGGGAATCACCCCTCCACTTT. As protein: CASSSLTGESPLHF.